This T cell receptor (beta chain) was recovered during a study of vaccination effects on CD4 cells after COVID-19. In the study overall: Sampling occurred a median 72 days post second dose, range 14 to 241. Findings and caveats of the study: Long after vaccination, the clones induced by infection and by vaccine shrank markedly in size.

ViraFEST expansion of antigen-specific CD4+ T cells with viral peptide pools preceded sequencing. A roughly ten-day culture period preceded the isolation of CD4+ T cells. Each person got two doses of an mRNA SARS-CoV-2 vaccine, BNT162b2 or mRNA-1273. Approximately 2 million PBMC per well received approximately 10 IU/ml IL-2 and about 10 ug/ml peptides in culture. Days 3 and 7 were when half the medium was replaced with IL-2 medium. Here immunoSEQ multiplex PCR was the method, and the copy in TCRdb shows in-frame clones only, minus some. The sample holds approximately 65,000 clones, about 74% seen once. Details on this clone: The antigen is not known.

This CDR3 comprises 18 residues. This chain links TRBV21-1 with TRBJ2-2; the table's D call of TRBD1 was not tested on the DNA. TRBV21-1 counts as a pseudogene. This sequence originates from a human donor who received a COVID-19 vaccine. The starting material was CD4+ T cells from PBMCs cultured with HCoV-229E spike peptides, obtained after COVID-19 vaccination. CDR3 residues: CASSPPGRDRVSSGELFF. DNA for the CDR3: TGTGCCAGCAGCCCTCCGGGAAGGGACAGGGTAAGTTCCGGGGAGCTGTTTTTT.